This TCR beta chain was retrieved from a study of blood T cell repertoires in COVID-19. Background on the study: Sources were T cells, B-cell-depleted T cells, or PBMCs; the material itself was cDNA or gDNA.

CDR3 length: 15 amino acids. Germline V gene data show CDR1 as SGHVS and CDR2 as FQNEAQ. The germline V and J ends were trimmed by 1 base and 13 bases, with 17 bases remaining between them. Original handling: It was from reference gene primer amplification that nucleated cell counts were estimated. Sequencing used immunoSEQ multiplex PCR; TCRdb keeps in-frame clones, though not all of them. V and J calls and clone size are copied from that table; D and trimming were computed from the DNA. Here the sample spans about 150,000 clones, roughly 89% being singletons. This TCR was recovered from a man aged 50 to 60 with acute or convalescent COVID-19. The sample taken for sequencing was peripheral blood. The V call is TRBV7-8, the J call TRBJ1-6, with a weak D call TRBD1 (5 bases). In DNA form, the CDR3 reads TGTGCCAGCAGCTTAGAAGGAACAGGCGGCATGCCCCTCCACTTT. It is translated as CASSLEGTGGMPLHF.